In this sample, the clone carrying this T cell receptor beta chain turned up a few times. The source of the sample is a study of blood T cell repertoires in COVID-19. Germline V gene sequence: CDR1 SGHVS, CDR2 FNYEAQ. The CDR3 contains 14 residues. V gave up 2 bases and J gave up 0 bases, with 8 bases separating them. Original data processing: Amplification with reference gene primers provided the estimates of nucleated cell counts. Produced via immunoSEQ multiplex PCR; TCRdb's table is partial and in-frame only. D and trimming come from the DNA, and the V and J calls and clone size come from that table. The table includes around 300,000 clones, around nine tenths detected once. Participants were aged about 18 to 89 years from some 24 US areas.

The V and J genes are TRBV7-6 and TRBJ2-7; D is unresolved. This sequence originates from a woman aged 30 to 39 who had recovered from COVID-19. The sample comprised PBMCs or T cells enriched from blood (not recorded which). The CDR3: CASSLQVSSYEQYF. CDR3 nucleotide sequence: TGTGCCAGCAGCTTACAGGTTAGCTCCTACGAGCAGTACTTC.